The 29 T cell receptor beta chains below all came from one sample that was sequenced in a study of shared clonotypes between healthy human individuals. Here immunoSEQ multiplex PCR was the method, and the copy in TCRdb shows in-frame clones only, minus some. Found here are around 1.6 million clones, nearly 99% of them singletons; the top ten hold about 0.45%. Sequencing was done on a sample of naive CD4+ T cells sorted from blood. Subset noted: CD45RA+ positively selected. The receptors were sampled from a man aged 25 to 45 in good health.

The genes are TRBV5-1 and TRBJ2-3; D gene ambiguous. Per germline, CDR1 SGHRS and CDR2 YFSETQ. The germline V and J ends were trimmed by 2 bases and 0 bases, with 10 bases remaining between them. This CDR3 has 15 residues. The CDR3 region has the DNA TGCGCCAGCAGCTTAAGCACCCCTAGCACAGATACGCAGTATTTT. Its protein product is CASSLSTPSTDTQYF.

This sequence joins TRBV30 and TRBJ1-5; TRBD1 aligns across 7 bases. The CDR3 is made up of 13 amino acids. Germline-derived CDR1 and CDR2 are GTSNPN and SVGIG (reference sequence). V was pared by 5 bases and J by 4 bases, with 5 bases of the junction left unmatched. The CDR3: CAWATGQNQPQHF. The DNA of the CDR3 is TGTGCCTGGGCGACAGGGCAAAATCAGCCCCAGCATTTT.

The chain combines TRBV11-2 with TRBJ1-5; possibly TRBD1 for D (6 bases). This CDR3 is built from 15 residues. V shed 5 bases and J shed 5 bases, with 16 bases lying between them. From germline, CDR1 is SGHAT and CDR2 FQNNGV. CDR3 residues: CASSLGGGWDQPQHF. CDR3 nucleotide sequence: TGTGCCAGCAGCCTAGGAGGGGGTTGGGATCAGCCCCAGCATTTT. The full variable domain, its missing parts supplied by reference TRBV11-2 and TRBJ1-5, is EAGVAQSPRYKIIEKRQSVAFWCNPISGHATLYWYQQILGQGPKLLIQFQNNGVVDDSQLPKDRFSAERLKGVDSTLKIQPAKLEDSAVYLCASSLGGGWDQPQHFGDGTRLSIL.

This rearrangement joins TRBV18 to TRBJ1-1; perhaps TRBD1 as D (6 bases). The CDR3 contains 15 residues. Trimming shortened V by 4 bases and J by 3 bases, and 15 bases separated the two germline ends. CDR1 is KGHSH and CDR2 is LQKENI in the germline V gene. Here the CDR3 reads CASSLKQGGDTEAFF. As DNA, the CDR3 is TGTGCCAGCTCACTAAAACAGGGAGGGGACACTGAAGCTTTCTTT.

Of note for this clone: This specimen includes other DNA sequences encoding the same CDR3. This chain links TRBV14 with TRBJ1-5; D is ambiguous. V lost 4 bases and J lost 3, with 7 bases in between. CDR1 and CDR2 (germline): SGHDN, FVKESK. The CDR3 covers 13 residues. CDR3 DNA: TGTGCCAGCAGCCTTGGACTCAATCAGCCCCAGCATTTT. It translates to CASSLGLNQPQHF.

V usage is TRBV5-4 and J usage is TRBJ1-5; D not resolved. Trimming left V 6 bases short and J 0 bases short, with 16 bases between. The germline CDR1 and CDR2 sequences are SGHNT and YYREEE (reference sequence). This CDR3 is 16 amino acids long. The CDR3 loop is CASKAGGPYSNQPQHF. In nucleotides, the CDR3 is TGTGCCAGCAAAGCGGGAGGCCCCTATAGCAATCAGCCCCAGCATTTT.

V and J are TRBV30 and TRBJ2-7, with D unresolved. Germline-derived CDR1 and CDR2 are GTSNPN and SVGIG (reference sequence). The CDR3 spans 14 residues. V was shortened by 2 bases and J by 0 bases, with 11 bases between the two germline ends. In DNA, the CDR3 is TGTGCCTGGAGTCACACGGGCAGCTCCTACGAGCAGTACTTC. Protein: CAWSHTGSSYEQYF.

The chain combines TRBV5-1 with TRBJ2-1, with TRBD2 matching 15 bases. The CDR3 has 19 amino acids. Germline V CDR1 and CDR2: SGHRS, YFSETQ. The V gene end was trimmed by 4 bases and the J gene end by 0 bases; junction bases not matched to a gene: 8. The CDR3 nucleotides read TGCGCCAGCAGCCCCCGGACTAGCGGGAGGGTAAGCTCCTACAATGAGCAGTTCTTC. It is translated as CASSPRTSGRVSSYNEQFF.

The chain carries TRBV2 and TRBJ1-1, with a tentative D call TRBD1 (5 bases). This CDR3 is 16 amino acids long. Per germline, CDR1 SNHLY and CDR2 FYNNEI. V lost 1 base and J lost 0, with 12 bases in between. In DNA form, the CDR3 reads TGTGCCAGCAGTGAAGAGCAGGGAGGGATGAACACTGAAGCTTTCTTT. It codes for CASSEEQGGMNTEAFF.

The V gene is TRBV5-1, the J gene TRBJ1-5; D remains unclear. The germline gives CDR1 SGHRS, CDR2 YFSETQ. With 0 bases removed from V and 6 bases from J, the gap between germline ends came to 13 bases. The CDR3 runs 15 residues. The CDR3 coding sequence is TGCGCCAGCAGCTTGGGGGGAACAAACCCTCAGCCCCAGCATTTT. It codes for CASSLGGTNPQPQHF.

This clone appeared a single time. The genes are TRBV19 and TRBJ2-1; a possible D gene is TRBD1 (5 bases). Between the trimmed V and J ends, which lost 5 bases and 6 bases, there was a span of 17 bases. Germline CDR1 LNHDA, CDR2 SQIVND (reference sequence). The CDR3 contains 15 residues. CDR3 coding DNA: TGTGCCAGTAGTGATTGGGGCTACAGGCCCAATGAGCAGTTCTTC. Protein sequence: CASSDWGYRPNEQFF.

On this clone: The sample has other DNA sequences that encode this CDR3 too. The chain employs TRBV6-5 and TRBJ1-4; tentatively, D is TRBD1 (5 bases). This CDR3 region has 15 residues. Germline V gene data show CDR1 as MNHEY and CDR2 as SVGAGI. The V and J ends lost 0 bases and 4 bases respectively, with 9 bases between them. CDR3 nucleotide sequence: TGTGCCAGCAGTTACTCGGGGCGGGATAATGAAAAACTGTTTTTT. Translating gives CASSYSGRDNEKLFF.

The chain links TRBV4-3 to TRBJ1-1, with D possibly matching TRBD1 (5 bases). Germline V gene sequence: CDR1 LGHNA, CDR2 YSLEER. The CDR3 covers 15 residues. The V and J ends lost 2 bases and 5 bases respectively, with 15 bases between them. CDR3 region: CASSQIAQGGTEAFF. CDR3 DNA sequence: TGCGCCAGCAGCCAAATCGCGCAGGGAGGAACTGAAGCTTTCTTT.

The chain has TRBV2 and TRBJ2-3; D uncertain. Deletions cut 6 bases from V and 5 bases from J, with 9 bases between. The germline gives CDR1 SNHLY, CDR2 FYNNEI. CDR3 length: 12 amino acids. In DNA, the CDR3 is TGTGCCAGCAGAATCGGTGGAGATACGCAGTATTTT. It encodes CASRIGGDTQYF.

As regards this clone: The final CDR3 position lacks the conserved phenylalanine or tryptophan, pointing to a likely read error. Because the CDR3's place on the DNA is in doubt, the DNA is left out and the CDR3 is given as listed by TCRdb. The chain recombines TRBV20-1 with TRBJ2-3; the tabulated D call, TRBD1, remains unverified against the DNA. Germline-derived CDR1 and CDR2 are DFQATT and SNEGSKA (reference sequence). The CDR3 numbers 10 amino acids, ends counted. CDR3 protein: CSARDGRGLV.

The rearrangement uses TRBV7-2 and TRBJ1-2; perhaps TRBD1 as D (5 bases). This CDR3 is built from 16 residues. V lost 1 base, J lost 1 base, and 13 bases lay in between. Germline values: CDR1 SGHTA, CDR2 FQGNSA. CDR3 nucleotides: TGTGCCAGCAGCTTAGTTCGGGGCAGGAGTAACTATGGCTACACCTTC. Amino acids: CASSLVRGRSNYGYTF.

J is TRBJ2-7 and V is TRBV2, with D unresolved. The germline CDR1 and CDR2 sequences are SNHLY and FYNNEI. This CDR3 region has 15 residues. The ends were cut back, 2 bases at V and 5 bases at J, with 16 bases in the middle. The CDR3 spells CASSEWGLGADEQYF. CDR3 coding DNA: TGTGCCAGCAGTGAATGGGGTCTAGGCGCTGACGAGCAGTACTTC.

This chain links TRBV7-2 with TRBJ2-7; TRBD1 might be the D (7 bases). CDR1 and CDR2 from the germline V gene are SGHTA and FQGNSA. This CDR3 is 14 amino acids long. V lost 8 bases and J lost 0, with 14 bases in between. The CDR3 loop reads CASRRDRSSYEQYF. CDR3 coding DNA: TGTGCCAGCCGGAGGGACAGAAGCTCCTACGAGCAGTACTTC.

The chain recombines TRBV7-3 with TRBJ2-7; D not certain. The CDR3 sequence is 11 residues long. The germline V gene encodes CDR1 SGHTA and CDR2 FQGTGA. V lost 6 bases, J lost 2 bases, and 5 bases lay in between. The CDR3 loop is CASSITYEQYF. CDR3 nucleotide sequence: TGTGCCAGCAGTATTACCTACGAGCAGTACTTC. Filled out from reference TRBV7-3 and TRBJ2-7, the complete variable domain reads GAGVSQTPSNKVTEKGKYVELRCDPISGHTALYWYRQSLGQGPEFLIYFQGTGAADDSGLPNDRFFAVRPEGSVSTLKIQRTERGDSAVYLCASSITYEQYFGPGTRLTVT.

The chain employs TRBV14 and TRBJ2-5; D is unresolved. V lost 1 base to trimming and J lost 2 bases, with 14 bases between them. This CDR3 is 16 amino acids long. CDR1 and CDR2 (germline): SGHDN, FVKESK. The CDR3 spells CASSQALQIHQETQYF. CDR3 DNA: TGTGCCAGCAGCCAAGCTCTCCAGATACATCAAGAGACCCAGTACTTC.

The chain joins TRBV5-1 to TRBJ1-2; the match to TRBD1 covers 9 bases. CDR1 and CDR2 (germline): SGHRS, YFSETQ. The CDR3 totals 16 residues. V gave up 0 bases and J gave up 7 bases; unmatched junction bases: 10. CDR3 sequence reads: CASSLAPDRGRGGYTF. In nucleotides, the CDR3 is TGCGCCAGCAGCTTGGCCCCGGACAGGGGTAGAGGTGGCTACACCTTC.

The table lists this clone with a count of one. This chain joins TRBV30 and TRBJ1-5; the D gene is possibly TRBD1 (5 bases). This CDR3 is 14 amino acids long. V lost 2 bases and J lost 2, with 10 bases in between. Germline CDR1 and CDR2: GTSNPN and SVGIG (reference sequence). CDR3 sequence reads: CAWSSGGGNQPQHF. The CDR3 DNA reads TGTGCCTGGAGTAGTGGGGGAGGCAATCAGCCCCAGCATTTT. The full variable domain, completed using reference TRBV30 and TRBJ1-5, is SQTIHQWPATLVQPVGSPLSLECTVEGTSNPNLYWYRQAAGRGLQLLFYSVGIGQISSEVPQNLSASRPQDRQFILSSKKLLLSDSGFYLCAWSSGGGNQPQHFGDGTRLSIL.

V and J are TRBV7-3 and TRBJ2-7; 8 bases are shared with TRBD1. The germline CDR1 and CDR2 sequences are SGHTA and FQGTGA. J lost 6 bases, V lost 2 bases, and 9 bases had no gene match. CDR3 size: 15 residues. The CDR3 DNA follows: TGTGCCAGCAGCTTAGGTGGCGCAGGGGGCTTCGAGCAGTACTTC. It encodes CASSLGGAGGFEQYF.

This chain links TRBV6-5 with TRBJ1-1; D remains unclear. Trimming shortened V by 0 bases and J by 4 bases, and 12 bases separated the two germline ends. The CDR3 runs to 15 residues. Germline V CDR1 and CDR2: MNHEY, SVGAGI. The CDR3 sequence: CASSYSTGAGTEAFF. In nucleotides, the CDR3 is TGTGCCAGCAGTTACTCGACGGGTGCTGGCACTGAAGCTTTCTTT.

V and J are TRBV7-2 and TRBJ1-1, with D possibly TRBD1 on 5 matching bases. V was pared by 0 bases and J by 5 bases, with 16 bases between. Germline loops: CDR1 SGHTA, CDR2 FQGNSA. The CDR3 covers 16 residues. The CDR3 DNA sequence: TGTGCCAGCAGCTTAGCGGGGGGAGGGGCGAGTACTGAAGCTTTCTTT. Translating gives CASSLAGGGASTEAFF.

This chain joins TRBV9 and TRBJ1-5, with D maybe TRBD1 (6 bases). V lost 5 bases and J lost 4, with 10 bases in between. The CDR3 has 13 residues. The germline gives CDR1 SGDLS, CDR2 YYNGEE. The CDR3 DNA reads as TGTGCCAGCAGTTTGACAGGTAATCAGCCCCAGCATTTT. Protein product: CASSLTGNQPQHF.

The chain combines TRBV7-2 with TRBJ2-5; 8 bases are a match to TRBD2. The V gene's germline CDR1 is SGHTA and CDR2 FQGNSA. The length of the CDR3 is 16 residues. Unmatched junction bases numbered 8, after V lost 1 base and J lost 4 bases. The CDR3 protein is CASSLVPIAGRETQYF. The CDR3 DNA reads as TGTGCCAGCAGCTTAGTGCCCATAGCGGGGAGAGAGACCCAGTACTTC.

The gene calls are TRBV6-5 and TRBJ2-7, with D possibly being TRBD2 (6 bases). The germline V gene encodes CDR1 MNHEY and CDR2 SVGAGI. V was clipped by 8 bases and J by 6 bases, with 17 bases between them. The CDR3 consists of 13 residues. This CDR3 is CASVRRAVTEQYF. CDR3 coding DNA: TGTGCCAGCGTTAGGAGGGCGGTTACCGAGCAGTACTTC.

The V call is TRBV2, the J call TRBJ1-3, with TRBD1 as a possible D gene (5 bases). CDR3 length: 18 residues. Germline CDR1 is SNHLY and CDR2 is FYNNEI. The V and J ends lost 2 bases and 0 bases respectively, with 17 bases between them. CDR3 loop: CASSERDPGWSSGNTIYF. CDR3 coding DNA: TGTGCCAGCAGTGAACGGGACCCCGGGTGGTCCTCTGGAAACACCATATATTTT.